This T cell receptor (beta chain) appears in the sequencing data of a study of identical twins. V was clipped by 3 bases and J by 6 bases, with 13 bases between them. Germline V gene sequence: CDR1 MGHDK, CDR2 SYGVNS. The CDR3 consists of 14 residues. TCRdb itself ran the 5' RACE reads through MiXCR, one entry per CDR3 protein. The sample includes around 570,000 distinct CDR3 sequences, 7.5% to 10% seen only once; the top ten take around 3.2%. A further study also used this sample, focusing on yellow fever vaccine responses in identical twins.

The TCR was taken from a woman aged 18-35 years in good health. This chain links TRBV25-1 with TRBJ2-3; maybe TRBD2 (6 bases). Source material: PBMCs. CDR3 DNA: TGTGCCAGCAGTGAGAGGGCGGGGTGGGATACGCAGTATTTT. Its protein product is CASSERAGWDTQYF.